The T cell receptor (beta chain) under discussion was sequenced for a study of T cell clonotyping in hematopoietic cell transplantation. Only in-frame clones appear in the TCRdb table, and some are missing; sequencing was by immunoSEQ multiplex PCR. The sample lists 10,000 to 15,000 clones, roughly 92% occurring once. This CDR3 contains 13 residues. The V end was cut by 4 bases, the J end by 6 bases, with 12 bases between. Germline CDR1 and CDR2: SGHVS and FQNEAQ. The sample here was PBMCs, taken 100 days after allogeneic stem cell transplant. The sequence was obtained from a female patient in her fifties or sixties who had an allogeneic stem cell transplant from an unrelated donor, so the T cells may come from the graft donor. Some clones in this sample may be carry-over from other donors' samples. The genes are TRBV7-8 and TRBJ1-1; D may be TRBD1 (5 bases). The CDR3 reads CASSWGGGAEAFF. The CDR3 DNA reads TGTGCCAGCAGCTGGGGAGGAGGGGCTGAAGCTTTCTTT. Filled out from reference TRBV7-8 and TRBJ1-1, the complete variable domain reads GAGVSQSPRYKVAKRGQDVALRCDPISGHVSLFWYQQALGQGPEFLTYFQNEAQLDKSGLPSDRFFAERPEGSVSTLKIQRTQQEDSAVYLCASSWGGGAEAFFGQGTRLTVV.